The 20 T cell receptor beta chains below were found in one sample sequenced in a study of blood T cell repertoires in COVID-19. The repertoire was sequenced with immunoSEQ multiplex PCR; TCRdb's copy has only in-frame clones and lacks some. The data show some 240,000 clones, roughly nine tenths seen once. Sequenced sample: peripheral blood. These receptors were taken from a woman between 40 and 50 years old who had recovered from COVID-19.

This clone was observed a single time. This chain joins TRBV10-3 and TRBJ2-2; 7 bases are shared with TRBD1. Germline V gene data show CDR1 as ENHRY and CDR2 as SYGVKD. With V trimmed by 0 bases and J by 3 bases, 7 bases remained unmatched. This CDR3 region has 17 residues. CDR3 sequence reads: CAISESVRGRDTGELFF. The DNA of the CDR3 is TGTGCCATCAGTGAGTCGGTTAGGGGGCGGGACACCGGGGAGCTGTTTTTT.

The genes are TRBV27 and TRBJ1-2; no definite D call. The CDR3 extends over 14 amino acids. Germline V gene lookup returns CDR1 MNHEY and CDR2 SMNVEV (reference sequence). Trimming pared 7 bases from V and 6 bases from J, leaving 18 bases between. The CDR3 here is CASTPLPGLDGYTF. In DNA, the CDR3 is TGTGCCAGCACCCCCCTCCCCGGGTTGGATGGCTACACCTTC.

The genes are TRBV12-3 or TRBV12-4 and TRBJ2-5; maybe TRBD2 (5 bases). Trimming took off 6 bases at V and 3 bases at J, with 11 bases between the two ends. The CDR3 runs 13 residues. The CDR3 region is CASSNSEKETQYF. Written as DNA, the CDR3 is TGTGCCAGCAGCAATAGCGAGAAAGAGACCCAGTACTTC.

In DNA, the CDR3 is TGTGCCAGCAGCTTAGTAGCGGGAGGGTCCTACAATGAGCAGTTCTTC. Protein: CASSLVAGGSYNEQFF. The genes are TRBV7-2 and TRBJ2-1; 11 nucleotides agree with TRBD2. Per germline, CDR1 SGHTA and CDR2 FQGNSA. The CDR3 runs to 16 residues. V lost 1 base and J lost 1; bases outside the gene matches: 0.

The J gene is TRBJ2-2, the V gene TRBV29-1; 9 bases fit TRBD2. Germline V lookup: CDR1 SQVTM, CDR2 ANQGSEA. Losses at the gene ends were 6 bases for V and 0 bases for J; bases not matched to a gene: 2. The CDR3 sequence is 14 residues long. In nucleotides, the CDR3 is TGCAGCGTCGCTAGCGGGACGAACACCGGGGAGCTGTTTTTT. This sequence encodes CSVASGTNTGELFF.

This clone is a singleton in its sample. This chain links TRBV19 with TRBJ2-6; 7 nucleotides match TRBD1. In germline, CDR1 is LNHDA, CDR2 SQIVND (reference sequence). V lost 4 bases to trimming and J lost 8 bases; unmatched junction nucleotides: 17. There are 18 residues in the CDR3. In nucleotides, the CDR3 is TGTGCCAGTAGTAGAGACAGGGCCGTGGGCTCCGGTACCAACGTCCTGACTTTC. Translating gives CASSRDRAVGSGTNVLTF.

The gene calls are TRBV11-2 and TRBJ1-3; a possible D gene is TRBD1 (6 bases). The CDR3 consists of 14 residues. The V gene's germline CDR1 is SGHAT and CDR2 FQNNGV. The V end lost 8 bases, the J end lost 0 bases, and 11 bases lay between the germline ends. DNA for the CDR3: TGTGCCAGCTCATGGGGGCTCTCTGGAAACACCATATATTTT. This codes for CASSWGLSGNTIYF.

This clone was seen a few times. CDR3 in amino acids: CASSLGDYEQYV. Here the CDR3 DNA reads TGCGCCAGCAGCCTCGGGGACTACGAGCAGTACGTC. The chain joins TRBV4-3 to TRBJ2-7; D perhaps matches TRBD2 (5 bases). There are 12 residues in the CDR3. Trimming shortened V by 4 bases and J by 3 bases, and 7 bases separated the two germline ends. Per germline, CDR1 LGHNA and CDR2 YSLEER.

The chain has TRBV7-2 and TRBJ1-5; weak D call: TRBD1 (6 bases). Trimming stripped 4 bases from V and 7 bases from J, with 17 bases between. Germline CDR1 is SGHTA and CDR2 is FQGNSA. The CDR3 has 15 residues. CDR3 sequence reads: CASSYRASFWQPQHF. As DNA, the CDR3 is TGTGCCAGCAGCTACAGGGCCTCTTTTTGGCAGCCCCAGCATTTT.

The CDR3 is CASSQDHYSNQPQHF. Written as DNA, the CDR3 is TGCGCCAGCAGCCAAGATCACTATAGCAATCAGCCCCAGCATTTT. V gene TRBV4-3 combines with J gene TRBJ1-5, with unresolved D. This CDR3 has 15 residues. Trimming stripped 0 bases from V and 0 bases from J, with 6 bases between. From germline, CDR1 is LGHNA and CDR2 YSLEER.

V usage is TRBV5-1 and J usage is TRBJ2-1; D perhaps matches TRBD2 (5 bases). This CDR3 spans 14 amino acids. Trimming removed 2 bases from V and 8 bases from J, with 14 bases in between. CDR1 and CDR2 from the germline V gene are SGHRS and YFSETQ. Here the CDR3 DNA reads TGCGCCAGCAGCTTAGGACTTAGGGTAGATGAGCAGTTCTTC. The encoded protein is CASSLGLRVDEQFF.

The chain employs TRBV19 and TRBJ1-4; 9 bases line up with TRBD1. The ends lost 7 bases at V and 5 bases at J; junction bases unmatched: 8. Germline CDR1 LNHDA, CDR2 SQIVND (reference sequence). The CDR3 contains 15 residues. CDR3 sequence: CASTPQTGGNEKLFF. CDR3 bases: TGTGCCAGTACCCCTCAGACAGGGGGGAATGAAAAACTGTTTTTT.

This chain uses TRBV19 with TRBJ1-5; D gene uncertain. The length of the CDR3 is 13 residues. V was trimmed by 4 bases and J by 6 bases, leaving 10 bases between them. Germline V gene data show CDR1 as LNHDA and CDR2 as SQIVND (reference sequence). The CDR3 nucleotides read TGTGCCAGTAGTAGGGCCATCGTTCAGCCCCAGCATTTT. Its protein product is CASSRAIVQPQHF. Complete variable domain (other parts from reference TRBV19 and TRBJ1-5): DGGITQSPKYLFRKEGQNVTLSCEQNLNHDAMYWYRQDPGQGLRLIYYSQIVNDFQKGDIAEGYSVSREKKESFPLTVTSAQKNPTAFYLCASSRAIVQPQHFGDGTRLSIL.

The rearrangement uses TRBV7-3 and TRBJ2-1; the match to TRBD1 covers 7 bases. The CDR3 sequence is 16 residues long. Germline lookup yields CDR1 SGHTA and CDR2 FQGTGA. The V segment lost 2 bases and the J segment 3 bases; nucleotides outside the gene matches: 7. In nucleotides, the CDR3 is TGTGCCAGCAGCTTATCCACAGGGGTCCGCTACAATGAGCAGTTCTTC. It codes for CASSLSTGVRYNEQFF.

This sequence joins TRBV7-2 and TRBJ1-2, with 8 nucleotides matching TRBD1. The CDR3 has 15 amino acids. V shed 5 bases and J 8 bases; nucleotides not matched to a gene: 13. Germline CDR1 is SGHTA and CDR2 is FQGNSA. The CDR3 coding sequence is TGTGCCAGCAGCAAAACGGTCCAGGGGGCTGCGGGCTACACCTTC. It specifies CASSKTVQGAAGYTF.

J is TRBJ2-3 and V is TRBV2; tentatively, D is TRBD2 (5 bases). The CDR3 spans 14 residues. Germline CDR1 reads SNHLY; CDR2 reads FYNNEI. Trimming took off 6 bases at V and 2 bases at J, with 12 bases between the two ends. CDR3 nucleotide sequence: TGTGCCAGCAGACCTACTAGTTTCACAGATACGCAGTATTTT. Encoded protein: CASRPTSFTDTQYF.

V gene TRBV18 combines with J gene TRBJ1-2; the D is unclear. Trimming cost V 2 bases and J 6 bases, with 13 bases left between them. In germline, CDR1 is KGHSH, CDR2 LQKENI. The CDR3 totals 14 residues. The CDR3 nucleotides read TGTGCCAGCTCACCATCCGACAAATCCCATGGCTACACCTTC. Its protein is CASSPSDKSHGYTF. Supplemented by reference TRBV18 and TRBJ1-2, the full variable domain reads NAGVMQNPRHLVRRRGQEARLRCSPMKGHSHVYWYRQLPEEGLKFMVYLQKENIIDESGMPKERFSAEFPKEGPSILRIQQVVRGDSAAYFCASSPSDKSHGYTFGSGTRLTVV.

The chain carries TRBV9 and TRBJ2-3, with a possible D match to TRBD1 (5 bases). Germline CDR1 is SGDLS and CDR2 is YYNGEE. This CDR3 contains 14 residues. Trimming removed 0 bases from V and 2 bases from J, with 7 bases in between. This chain's CDR3 is CASSVARDTDTQYF. In nucleotides, the CDR3 is TGTGCCAGCAGCGTAGCCAGGGACACAGATACGCAGTATTTT.

The chain uses TRBV7-9 and TRBJ2-2; 8 bases map to TRBD2. Germline values: CDR1 SEHNR, CDR2 FQNEAQ (reference sequence). The CDR3 runs 18 residues. V lost 5 bases and J lost 3; bases outside the gene matches: 14. The CDR3 DNA follows: TGTGCCAGCAGCGGAGGCCGAGCGGGAGCCAGCTACACCGGGGAGCTGTTTTTT. It translates to CASSGGRAGASYTGELFF.

This clone was observed once. This sequence joins TRBV12-3 or TRBV12-4 and TRBJ1-6; 9 nucleotides match TRBD1. This CDR3 region has 13 residues. V shed 7 bases, J shed 12 bases, and the junction held 7 bases outside the gene matches. The CDR3 here is CASTPDRGGPLHF. In DNA, the CDR3 is TGTGCCAGCACTCCGGACAGGGGTGGACCCCTCCACTTT.